This paragraph covers one T cell receptor beta chain sequence. Its antigen is not identified. Assay: immunoSEQ multiplex PCR; the TCRdb copy retains only in-frame clones and omits some. The sample holds approximately 480,000 clones, approximately 88% seen once. This entry belongs to a study of Ad26.COV2.S vaccination and SARS-CoV-2 variants. Study information: In the study, Ad26.COV2.S was injected intramuscularly once, or twice 56 days apart.

The CDR3 is 13 amino acids. Germline V gene data show CDR1 as LNHDA and CDR2 as SQIVND (reference sequence). V was shortened by 3 bases and J by 4 bases, with 7 bases between the two germline ends. This sample's treatment: approximately 18 received Ad26.COV2.S at low or high dose, single or two shots; about 5 received placebo; per-sample allocation not given. Sampling was done on day 63 after the first vaccine or placebo injection. Findings and limits, study-wide: Vaccinees and placebo recipients showed similar non-spike TCR breadth.

This sequence was found in a person aged 18-60 years who received the Ad26.COV2.S COVID-19 vaccine or a placebo. This sample comprised peripheral blood, obtained in a trial of Ad26.COV2.S vaccine versus placebo. The V call is TRBV19, the J call TRBJ2-1; unclear D gene. The CDR3 nucleotides are TGTGCCAGTAGTATGCACTTTTACAATGAGCAGTTCTTC. It encodes CASSMHFYNEQFF.